Below, one T cell receptor beta chain is given with its context. This sample was taken from a study of technical replicates of blood from a handful of donors. Here immunoSEQ multiplex PCR was the method, and the copy in TCRdb shows in-frame clones only, minus some. Here the sample spans roughly 80,000 clones, just over 90% being singletons. Trimming took 2 bases from V and 0 from J, leaving 6 bases between them. CDR1 SGHRS and CDR2 YFSETQ come from the germline V gene. The CDR3 totals 15 residues. Sequencing was performed on T cells isolated from PBMCs. The receptor's source is a human donor in good health. The V gene is TRBV5-1, the J gene TRBJ1-6; perhaps TRBD1 as D (6 bases). This CDR3 reads CASSLQGSYNSPLHF. The CDR3 DNA follows: TGCGCCAGCAGCTTACAGGGCTCCTATAATTCACCCCTCCACTTT. The whole variable domain, filled in from reference TRBV5-1 and TRBJ1-6, reads KAGVTQTPRYLIKTRGQQVTLSCSPISGHRSVSWYQQTPGQGLQFLFEYFSETQRNKGNFPGRFSGRQFSNSRSEMNVSTLELGDSALYLCASSLQGSYNSPLHFGNGTRLTVT.